This TCR beta chain was documented in a study of sequential checkpoint blockade in melanoma (dated by TCRdb to about 2019). At the level of the whole study: Patients were randomized 1:1 to first-line nivolumab followed by ipilimumab (arm A) or ipilimumab followed by nivolumab (arm B). Both trial sequences were followed by maintenance nivolumab. DNA from 75 to 95 pretreatment melanoma tumor samples underwent TCRbeta immunosequencing. About 20 patients had matched tumor biopsies taken before treatment and at week 13, after single-agent nivolumab (arm A) or ipilimumab (arm B). Roughly three quarters of the matched tumor biopsy pairs taken before and after treatment were from the same lesion.

TCRbeta CDR3 regions were immunosequenced from genomic DNA with the immunoSEQ Assay. Prior to high-throughput sequencing, genomic DNA was amplified by bias-controlled multiplex PCR. The published analysis was carried out like this. To quantify the absolute abundance of each unique TCRbeta CDR3 region, the sequences were collapsed and filtered. Clonality, defined as 1 minus Pielou's evenness, was calculated using only productive rearrangements. To compute tumor T-cell fraction, TCRbeta template counts were normalized to usable DNA, with usable DNA estimated from several housekeeping genes. A previously published method was used to identify clones with significantly greater frequencies in on-treatment samples than in baseline samples. TCRdb's version of the immuneACCESS table is confined to in-frame rearrangements and falls short of the full clone set. An unresolved V gene accounts for under half of the shortfall where checked; the remainder is of unknown origin. The V and J calls and clone size come from that table; D and trimming were worked out from the DNA. Here the sample has approximately 2,300 clones; approximately 20% occur a single time. The ten top clones hold approximately 20% of the sample.

Interpreted using the paper, the treatment or condition label stands for: randomized to nivolumab then ipilimumab (arm A) or the reverse (arm B). Prior DNA-damaging chemotherapy had not been received by any trial patient. Samples were obtained from patients with melanoma enrolled in CheckMate 064, a randomized, open-label phase II trial of sequential checkpoint blockade. Tumor TCR sequencing used genomic DNA from formalin-fixed paraffin-embedded (FFPE) tissue samples. With respect to this clone: Its target antigen remains unknown. Per-nucleotide qualities are absent, and no much larger clonotype sits a single base away.

Overall study results and their limits: Achieving clinical benefit was about 30 times more likely for patients whose tumor T-cell fraction and clonality increased by week 13. The response-prediction model combining TCR metrics and mutation burden needs validation in larger, independent patient cohorts. PD-L1 staining and CD8+ T-cell counts correlated with tumor T-cell fraction and clonality, whereas mutational load did not. In the nivolumab-first arm (arm A), pretreatment tumor TIL clonality was associated with response (P = .04). Small sample sizes and reduced statistical power limited the analyses of tumor T-cell fraction within each arm.

The sample here was tumor tissue (inferred from file names), taken from a patient given nivolumab and ipilimumab in sequence. The TCR originated in a human donor with melanoma.

The nucleotides are TGCGCCAGCAGCACCACTAGCGGGGGGACTTCCTACGAGCAGTACTTC. Its protein product is CASSTTSGGTSYEQYF. The chain uses TRBV5-1 and TRBJ2-7, and 12 bases in between align with TRBD2. Including cysteine and phenylalanine, the CDR3 has 16 amino acids. Only CDR3 DNA is held: 48 bases, read in frame from base 1. V loses 4 bases at its end and J loses 1 base; junction bases beyond the gene matches: 6. CDR1 and CDR2, per the germline V gene, are SGHRS and YFSETQ.